This T cell receptor (beta chain) emerged from a study of T cell responses to AZD1222 COVID-19 vaccine. Germline lookup yields CDR1 MNHEY and CDR2 SVGAGI. There are 15 residues in the CDR3. V lost 6 bases to trimming and J lost 2 bases; unmatched junction nucleotides: 8. The table came from immunoSEQ multiplex PCR; TCRdb's copy has only in-frame clones and leaves some out. The table lists around 180,000 clones, almost 95% of them singletons. The starting material was peripheral blood, obtained on day 0 of AZD1222 vaccination. V is TRBV6-5 and J is TRBJ2-5, with 8 bases that match TRBD1. The TCR was taken from an adult in good health. The CDR3 sequence: CASSRQGLSQETQYF. For the CDR3, the DNA is TGTGCCAGCAGCAGACAGGGGCTCTCACAAGAGACCCAGTACTTC.